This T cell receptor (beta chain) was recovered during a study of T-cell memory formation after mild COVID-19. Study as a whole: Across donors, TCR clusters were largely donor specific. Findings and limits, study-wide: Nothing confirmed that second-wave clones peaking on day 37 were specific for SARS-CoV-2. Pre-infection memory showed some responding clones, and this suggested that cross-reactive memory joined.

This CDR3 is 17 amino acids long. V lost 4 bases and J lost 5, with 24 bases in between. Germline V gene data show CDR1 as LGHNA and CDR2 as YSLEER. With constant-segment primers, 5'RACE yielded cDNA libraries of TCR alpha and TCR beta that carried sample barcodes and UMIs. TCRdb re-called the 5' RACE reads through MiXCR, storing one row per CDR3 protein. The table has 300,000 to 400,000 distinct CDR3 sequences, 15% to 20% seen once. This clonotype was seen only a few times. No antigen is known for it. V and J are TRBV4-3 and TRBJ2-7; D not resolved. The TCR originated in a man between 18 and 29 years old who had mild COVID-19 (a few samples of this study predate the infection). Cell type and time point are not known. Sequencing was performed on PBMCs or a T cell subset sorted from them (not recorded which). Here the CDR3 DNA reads TGCGCCAGCAGCCGACGATTCACGGCTGAACTTTCGGACGAGCAGTACTTC. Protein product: CASSRRFTAELSDEQYF.